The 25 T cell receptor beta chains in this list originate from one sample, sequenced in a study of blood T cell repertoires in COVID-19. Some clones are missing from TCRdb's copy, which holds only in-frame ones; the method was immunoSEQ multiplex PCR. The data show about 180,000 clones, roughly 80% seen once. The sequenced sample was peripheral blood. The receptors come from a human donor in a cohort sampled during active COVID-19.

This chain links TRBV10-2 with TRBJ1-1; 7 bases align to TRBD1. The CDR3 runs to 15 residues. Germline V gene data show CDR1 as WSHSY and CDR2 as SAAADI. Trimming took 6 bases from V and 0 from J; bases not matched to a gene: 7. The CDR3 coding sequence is TGCGCCAGCAGACCGGGACAGACCTTGAACACTGAAGCTTTCTTT. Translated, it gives CASRPGQTLNTEAFF.

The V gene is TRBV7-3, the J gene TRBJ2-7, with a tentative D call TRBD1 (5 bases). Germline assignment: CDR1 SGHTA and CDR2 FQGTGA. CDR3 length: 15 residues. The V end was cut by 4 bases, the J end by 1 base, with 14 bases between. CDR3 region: CASSSIGARSYEQYF. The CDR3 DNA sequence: TGTGCCAGCAGCTCGATAGGGGCGCGTTCCTACGAGCAGTACTTC.

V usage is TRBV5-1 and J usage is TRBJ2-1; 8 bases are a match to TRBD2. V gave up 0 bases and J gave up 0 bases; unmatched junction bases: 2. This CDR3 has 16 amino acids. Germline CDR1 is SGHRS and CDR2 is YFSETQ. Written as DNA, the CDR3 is TGCGCCAGCAGCTTGGCCGGGGGGGGCTCCTACAATGAGCAGTTCTTC. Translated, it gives CASSLAGGGSYNEQFF. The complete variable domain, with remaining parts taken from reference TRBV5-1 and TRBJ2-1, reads KAGVTQTPRYLIKTRGQQVTLSCSPISGHRSVSWYQQTPGQGLQFLFEYFSETQRNKGNFPGRFSGRQFSNSRSEMNVSTLELGDSALYLCASSLAGGGSYNEQFFGPGTRLTVL.

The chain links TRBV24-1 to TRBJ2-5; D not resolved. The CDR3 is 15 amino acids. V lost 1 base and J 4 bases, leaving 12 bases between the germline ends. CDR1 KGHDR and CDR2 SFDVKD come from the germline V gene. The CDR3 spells CATSDFRPGPETQYF. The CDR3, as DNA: TGTGCCACCAGTGATTTCCGTCCCGGTCCAGAGACCCAGTACTTC.

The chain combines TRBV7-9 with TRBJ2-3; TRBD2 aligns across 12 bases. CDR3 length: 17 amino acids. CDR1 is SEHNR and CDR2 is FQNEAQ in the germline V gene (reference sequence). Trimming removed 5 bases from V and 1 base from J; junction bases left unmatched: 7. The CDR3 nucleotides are TGTGCCAGCAGCCACCGACTAGCGGGAGTGGGCACAGATACGCAGTATTTT. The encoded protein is CASSHRLAGVGTDTQYF.

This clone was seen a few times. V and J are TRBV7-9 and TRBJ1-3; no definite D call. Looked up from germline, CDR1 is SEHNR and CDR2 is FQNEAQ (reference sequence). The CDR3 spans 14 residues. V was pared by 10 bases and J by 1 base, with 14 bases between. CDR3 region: CATDKPLSGNTIYF. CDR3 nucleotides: TGTGCCACCGACAAGCCCTTATCTGGAAACACCATATATTTT.

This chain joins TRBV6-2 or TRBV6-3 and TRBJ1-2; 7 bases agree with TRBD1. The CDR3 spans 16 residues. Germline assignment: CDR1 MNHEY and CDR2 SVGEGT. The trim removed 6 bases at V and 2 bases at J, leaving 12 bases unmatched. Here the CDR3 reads CASSRFTGDSNYGYTF. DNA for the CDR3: TGTGCCAGCAGCCGATTCACAGGGGACTCCAACTATGGCTACACCTTC.

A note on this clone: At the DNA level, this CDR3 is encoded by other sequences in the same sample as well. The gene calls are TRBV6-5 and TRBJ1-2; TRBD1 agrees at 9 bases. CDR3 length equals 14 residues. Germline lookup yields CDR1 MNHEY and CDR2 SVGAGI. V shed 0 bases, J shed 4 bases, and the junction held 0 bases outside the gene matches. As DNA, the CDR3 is TGTGCCAGCAGTTACTCGACAGGGGGCTATGGCTACACCTTC. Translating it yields CASSYSTGGYGYTF.

CDR3 residues: CASSSLAGGQETQYF. Written as DNA, the CDR3 is TGTGCCAGCAGCTCACTAGCGGGGGGGCAAGAGACCCAGTACTTC. This rearrangement joins TRBV7-3 to TRBJ2-5; TRBD2 matches at 13 bases. The germline CDR1 and CDR2 sequences are SGHTA and FQGTGA. The ends lost 4 bases at V and 2 bases at J; junction bases unmatched: 1. The CDR3 sequence is 15 residues long.

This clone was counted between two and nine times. The CDR3 loop reads CASTPFGGGNQPQHF. CDR3 DNA: TGTGCCAGCACCCCATTTGGGGGGGGCAATCAGCCCCAGCATTTT. The rearrangement links TRBV2 to TRBJ1-5; D might be TRBD1 (5 bases). CDR3 length: 15 residues. In germline, CDR1 is SNHLY, CDR2 FYNNEI. The V and J ends lost 7 bases and 2 bases respectively, with 15 bases between them.

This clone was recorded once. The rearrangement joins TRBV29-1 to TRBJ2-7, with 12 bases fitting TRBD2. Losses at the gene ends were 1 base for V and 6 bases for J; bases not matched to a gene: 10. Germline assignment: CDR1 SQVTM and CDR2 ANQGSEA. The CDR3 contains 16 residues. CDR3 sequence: CSVEGTRLAGDSEQYF. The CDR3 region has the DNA TGCAGCGTTGAAGGAACCCGACTAGCGGGAGATAGCGAGCAGTACTTC.

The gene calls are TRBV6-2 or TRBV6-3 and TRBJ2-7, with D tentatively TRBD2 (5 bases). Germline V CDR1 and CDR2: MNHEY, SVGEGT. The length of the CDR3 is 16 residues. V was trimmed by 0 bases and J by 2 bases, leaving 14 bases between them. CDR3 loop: CASSYSRLAPAYEQYF. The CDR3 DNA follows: TGTGCCAGCAGTTACTCCCGTCTAGCTCCTGCCTACGAGCAGTACTTC.

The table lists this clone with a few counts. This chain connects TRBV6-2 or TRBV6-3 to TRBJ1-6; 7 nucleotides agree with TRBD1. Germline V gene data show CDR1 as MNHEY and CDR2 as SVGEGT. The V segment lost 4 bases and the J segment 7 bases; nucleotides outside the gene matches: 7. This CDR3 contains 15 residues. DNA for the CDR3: TGTGCCAGCAGTTCAAACAGGGGAAGCAATTCACCCCTCCACTTT. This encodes CASSSNRGSNSPLHF.

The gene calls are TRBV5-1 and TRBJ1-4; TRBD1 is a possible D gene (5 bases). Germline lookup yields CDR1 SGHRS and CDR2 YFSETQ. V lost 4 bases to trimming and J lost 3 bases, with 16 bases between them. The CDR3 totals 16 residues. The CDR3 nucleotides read TGCGCCAGCAGCGTGTTTGCCGGGACTCCTAATGAAAAACTGTTTTTT. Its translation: CASSVFAGTPNEKLFF.

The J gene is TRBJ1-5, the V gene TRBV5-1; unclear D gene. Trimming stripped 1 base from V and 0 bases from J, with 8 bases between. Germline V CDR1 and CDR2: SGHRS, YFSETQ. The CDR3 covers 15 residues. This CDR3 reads CASSLTGNSNQPQHF. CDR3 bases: TGCGCCAGCAGCTTGACGGGGAATAGCAATCAGCCCCAGCATTTT.

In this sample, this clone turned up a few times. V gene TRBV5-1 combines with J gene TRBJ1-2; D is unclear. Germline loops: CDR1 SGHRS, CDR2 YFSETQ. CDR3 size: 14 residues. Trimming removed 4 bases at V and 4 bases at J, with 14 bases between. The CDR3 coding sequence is TGCGCCAGCAGCCCGGGGAGCCGCTCCTATGGCTACACCTTC. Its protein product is CASSPGSRSYGYTF.

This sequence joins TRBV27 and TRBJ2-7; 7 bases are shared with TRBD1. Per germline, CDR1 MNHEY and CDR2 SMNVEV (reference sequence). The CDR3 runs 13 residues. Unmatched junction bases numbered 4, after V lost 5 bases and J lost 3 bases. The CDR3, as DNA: TGTGCCAGCAGTCATACAGGGGACTACGAGCAGTACTTC. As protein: CASSHTGDYEQYF.

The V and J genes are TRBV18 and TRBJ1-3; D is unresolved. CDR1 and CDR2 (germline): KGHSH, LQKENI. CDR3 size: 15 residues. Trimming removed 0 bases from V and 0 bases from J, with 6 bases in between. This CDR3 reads CASSPPSRSGNTIYF. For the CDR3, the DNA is TGTGCCAGCTCACCACCGTCTCGCTCTGGAAACACCATATATTTT.

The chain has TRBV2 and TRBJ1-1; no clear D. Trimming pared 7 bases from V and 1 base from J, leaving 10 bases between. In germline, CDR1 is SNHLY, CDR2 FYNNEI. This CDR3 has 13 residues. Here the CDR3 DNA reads TGTGCCAGCAATGTACTCCGGAACACTGAAGCTTTCTTT. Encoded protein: CASNVLRNTEAFF.

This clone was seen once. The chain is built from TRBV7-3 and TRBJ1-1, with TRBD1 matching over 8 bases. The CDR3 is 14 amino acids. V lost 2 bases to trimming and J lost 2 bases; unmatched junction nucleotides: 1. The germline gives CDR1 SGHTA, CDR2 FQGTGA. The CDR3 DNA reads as TGTGCCAGCAGCTTAGGGACAGGAAACACTGAAGCTTTCTTT. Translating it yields CASSLGTGNTEAFF.

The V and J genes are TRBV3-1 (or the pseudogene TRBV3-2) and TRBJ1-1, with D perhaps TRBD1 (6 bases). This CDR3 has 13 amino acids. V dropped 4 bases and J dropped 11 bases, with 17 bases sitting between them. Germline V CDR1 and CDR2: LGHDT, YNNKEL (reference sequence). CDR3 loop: CASSRGTGSVAFF. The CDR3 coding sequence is TGTGCCAGCAGCCGCGGCACAGGGAGTGTGGCTTTCTTT.

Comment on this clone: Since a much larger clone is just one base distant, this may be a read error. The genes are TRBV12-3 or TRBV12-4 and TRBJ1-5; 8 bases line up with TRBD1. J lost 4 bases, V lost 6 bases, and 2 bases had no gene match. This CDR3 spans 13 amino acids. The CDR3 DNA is TGTGCCAGCAGGGGACAGGAGAATCAGCCCCAGCATTTT. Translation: CASRGQENQPQHF.

The CDR3 region is CAISGFGNTEAFF. The CDR3 region has the DNA TGTGCCATCAGTGGATTCGGGAACACTGAAGCTTTCTTT. V gene TRBV10-3 combines with J gene TRBJ1-1; D is unclear. The length of the CDR3 is 13 residues. Trimming stripped 4 bases from V and 1 base from J, with 7 bases between. Germline V lookup: CDR1 ENHRY, CDR2 SYGVKD.

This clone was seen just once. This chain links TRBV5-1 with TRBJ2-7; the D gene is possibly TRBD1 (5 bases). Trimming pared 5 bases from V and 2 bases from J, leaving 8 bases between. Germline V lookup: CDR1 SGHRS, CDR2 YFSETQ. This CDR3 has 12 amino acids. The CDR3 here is CASRTEAYEQYF. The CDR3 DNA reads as TGCGCCAGCAGGACAGAAGCCTACGAGCAGTACTTC.

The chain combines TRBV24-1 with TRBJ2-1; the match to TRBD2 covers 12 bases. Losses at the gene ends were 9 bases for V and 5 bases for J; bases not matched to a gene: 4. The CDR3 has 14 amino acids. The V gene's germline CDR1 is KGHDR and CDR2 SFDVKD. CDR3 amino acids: CATASGGADNEQFF. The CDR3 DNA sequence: TGTGCCACCGCTAGCGGGGGGGCCGACAATGAGCAGTTCTTC.